Listed here are 9 T cell receptor beta chains from one sample, sequenced in a study of beta chain features in type 1 diabetes. The whole isolated RNA underwent reverse transcription, so sequencing captured expressed TCRB transcripts. The method was immunoSEQ multiplex PCR; TCRdb's version includes in-frame clones alone and lacks a portion of them. The table lists approximately 470,000 clones, 30% of them singletons. Sequenced material: naive CD4+ T cells from blood. Receptors originate from a man between 18 and 29 years old in good health.

This chain joins TRBV7-9 and TRBJ2-1; D may be TRBD1 (5 bases). The CDR3 has 14 residues. V was clipped by 4 bases and J by 0 bases, with 7 bases between them. CDR1 and CDR2 from the germline V gene are SEHNR and FQNEAQ (reference sequence). The CDR3 sequence is CASSWGGSYNEQFF. CDR3 in DNA: TGTGCCAGCAGCTGGGGCGGCTCCTACAATGAGCAGTTCTTC.

The chain carries TRBV9 and TRBJ2-7; 11 nucleotides agree with TRBD1. This CDR3 region has 15 residues. The germline V gene encodes CDR1 SGDLS and CDR2 YYNGEE. V shed 4 bases and J 7 bases; nucleotides not matched to a gene: 10. DNA of the CDR3: TGTGCCAGCAGCCTAGGACAGGGGGCTACGAGGGAGCAGTACTTC. The encoded protein is CASSLGQGATREQYF.

This clone appeared a few times. The gene calls are TRBV4-1 and TRBJ2-1; perhaps TRBD2 as D (6 bases). Germline values: CDR1 MGHRA, CDR2 YSYEKL. This CDR3 has 12 amino acids. V lost 2 bases and J 7 bases, leaving 6 bases between the germline ends. The CDR3 DNA is TGCGCCAGCAGCCAAAGCGGGAATGAGCAGTTCTTC. Its translation is CASSQSGNEQFF.

The chain uses TRBV30 and TRBJ2-3, with D possibly matching TRBD1 (5 bases). Trimming left V 3 bases short and J 0 bases short, with 13 bases between. Germline V CDR1 and CDR2: GTSNPN, SVGIG (reference sequence). The CDR3 has 15 amino acids. CDR3 sequence: CAWRERGTSTDTQYF. The CDR3 bases are TGTGCCTGGAGGGAAAGGGGAACCAGCACAGATACGCAGTATTTT.

On this clone: This sample includes further DNA sequences coding for the same CDR3. This sequence joins TRBV2 and TRBJ2-7; D is unresolved. This CDR3 spans 11 amino acids. CDR1 and CDR2 from the germline V gene are SNHLY and FYNNEI. Trimming left V 6 bases short and J 1 base short, with 4 bases between. The CDR3, as DNA: TGTGCCAGCAGGGTTTCCTACGAGCAGTACTTC. It is translated as CASRVSYEQYF.

With respect to this clone: The same CDR3 can be traced to other DNA sequences in this sample. The rearrangement uses TRBV7-2 and TRBJ2-7; 11 bases are a match to TRBD2. CDR3 length: 14 amino acids. Trimming removed 5 bases from V and 3 bases from J; junction bases left unmatched: 3. Germline lookup yields CDR1 SGHTA and CDR2 FQGNSA. CDR3 DNA: TGTGCCAGCAGCAGCGGACTAGCGGGCTACGAGCAGTACTTC. It encodes CASSSGLAGYEQYF. The whole variable domain, filled in from reference TRBV7-2 and TRBJ2-7, reads GAGVSQSPSNKVTEKGKDVELRCDPISGHTALYWYRQSLGQGLEFLIYFQGNSAPDKSGLPSDRFSAERTGGSVSTLTIQRTQQEDSAVYLCASSSGLAGYEQYFGPGTRLTVT.

The chain joins TRBV9 to TRBJ2-1, with D possibly matching TRBD1 (6 bases). This CDR3 has 14 residues. Deletions cut 3 bases from V and 1 base from J, with 8 bases between. Germline V CDR1 and CDR2: SGDLS, YYNGEE. The chain's CDR3 is CASSDTGSYNEQFF. CDR3 DNA sequence: TGTGCCAGCAGCGATACAGGGTCCTACAATGAGCAGTTCTTC.

CDR3 sequence: CAISPSTPGANVLTF. For the CDR3, the DNA is TGTGCCATCAGTCCCTCCACTCCTGGGGCCAACGTCCTGACTTTC. The J gene is TRBJ2-6, the V gene TRBV10-3; D is unresolved. This CDR3 comprises 15 residues. V was pared by 5 bases and J by 2 bases, with 10 bases between. Looked up from germline, CDR1 is ENHRY and CDR2 is SYGVKD.

This clone showed up just a few times. The V and J genes are TRBV9 and TRBJ2-1; no reliable D call. Germline lookup yields CDR1 SGDLS and CDR2 YYNGEE. Trimming removed 0 bases at V and 4 bases at J, with 11 bases between. The CDR3 consists of 15 residues. CDR3 protein: CASSVDLPQYNEQFF. The CDR3 DNA reads TGTGCCAGCAGCGTAGATCTCCCCCAGTACAATGAGCAGTTCTTC.